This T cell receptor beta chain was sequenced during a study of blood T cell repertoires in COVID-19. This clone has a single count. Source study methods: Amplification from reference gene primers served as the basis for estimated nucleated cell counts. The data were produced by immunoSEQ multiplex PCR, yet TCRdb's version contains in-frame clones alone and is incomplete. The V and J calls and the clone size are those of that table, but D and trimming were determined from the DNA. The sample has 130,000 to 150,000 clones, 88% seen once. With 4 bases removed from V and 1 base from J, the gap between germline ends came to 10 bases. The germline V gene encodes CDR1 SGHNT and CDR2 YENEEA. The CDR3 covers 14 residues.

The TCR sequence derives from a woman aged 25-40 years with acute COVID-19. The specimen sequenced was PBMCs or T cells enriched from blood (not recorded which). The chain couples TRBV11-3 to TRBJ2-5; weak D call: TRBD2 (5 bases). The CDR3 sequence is CASSSGRGQETQYF. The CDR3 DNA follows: TGTGCCAGCAGCTCAGGCCGGGGCCAAGAGACCCAGTACTTC.